The entry below gives a single TCR beta chain sequence along with its context. Its antigen is still unknown. The source of the sample is a study of cytomegalovirus exposure and HLA in healthy donors. Nominally healthy donors were sampled, though unrecorded immune exposures were likely. Study observations and caveats: Association of approximately 18,000 TCR beta sequences with HLA alleles was found at 0.05 false discovery rate in a later analysis. With later analysis, a missense DCLRE1C variant became linked to TCR beta V- and J-gene trimming.

This PCR relied on a set of 60 Vbeta primers and 13 Jbeta primers. Assay: immunoSEQ multiplex PCR; the TCRdb copy retains only in-frame clones and omits some. The sample lists around 180,000 clones, 78% occurring once. What was sequenced was PBMCs. The sequence was collected from a woman aged 50 to 60 in good health and CMV-seropositive.

The DNA for the CDR3 is TGTGCCAGCACCCCCGAAACTTTGAATCATTCACCCCTCCACTTT. Translating it yields CASTPETLNHSPLHF. The chain links TRBV2 to TRBJ1-6; no clear D. The CDR3 is made up of 15 amino acids. The V end lost 7 bases, the J end lost 8 bases, and 18 bases lay between the germline ends. The germline gives CDR1 SNHLY, CDR2 FYNNEI.